The T cell receptor (beta chain) described here comes from a study of T-cell memory formation after mild COVID-19. Overall study: Largely donor-specific sequence clusters came from a couple of donors.

TCRdb used MiXCR to reprocess the 5' RACE reads, holding one entry per CDR3 protein. The table includes about 420,000 distinct CDR3 sequences, around 22% detected once. Sample: PBMCs or a T cell subset sorted from them (not recorded which). The TCR sequence derives from an adult woman who had mild COVID-19 (a few samples of this study predate the infection). Cell type and time point are not known.

CDR3 sequence reads: CASSLVRGQEVYEQYF. CDR3 bases: TGTGCCAGCAGCTTAGTACGGGGACAGGAAGTCTACGAGCAGTACTTC. V is TRBV7-9 and J is TRBJ2-7; TRBD1 agrees at 8 bases. The CDR3 runs 16 residues. The V segment lost 1 base and the J segment 3 bases; nucleotides outside the gene matches: 8. The germline V gene encodes CDR1 SEHNR and CDR2 FQNEAQ (reference sequence).